This is a list of T cell receptor beta chains from one sample in a study of post-analysis software for immune sequencing data. MiXCR was run by TCRdb on the PCR reads, yielding one entry per CDR3 protein. The sample includes 650,000 to 900,000 distinct CDR3 sequences, under 60% of them seen just once. The sequencing input was blood. Receptors originate from a girl aged 10 to 17 with multiple sclerosis. Both conserved end residues are part of each CDR3. The D gene is left open where the match is weak. Only some rows state a clone size, as once, few, many or a class for expanded clones.

V gene,J gene,D gene,clone size,CDR3 DNA,CDR3 protein
TRBV6-6,TRBJ2-7,-,-,TGTGCCAGCAGACCCCGGCAGAGCGCGGACGAGCAGTACTTC,CASRPRQSADEQYF
TRBV27,TRBJ1-4,-,-,TGTGCCAGCAGTTTCCTGGGTTGGGAAAAACTGTTTTTT,CASSFLGWEKLFF
TRBV9,TRBJ2-3,-,few,TGTGCCAGCAGCGTAGGGGGAGGGGGAGATACGCAGTATTTT,CASSVGGGGDTQYF
TRBV27,TRBJ1-1,-,few,TGTGCCAGCAGTTTAGGCACAGCCTCAGAAGCTTTCTTT,CASSLGTASEAFF
TRBV18,TRBJ1-1,-,-,TGTGCCAGCTCACCCCCGGTTCGGTCGACCAGGGACACTGAAGCTTTCTTT,CASSPPVRSTRDTEAFF
TRBV29-1,TRBJ1-1,-,-,TGCAGCGTAGAGGGTGGGGGGCTGGGCACTGAAGCTTTCTTT,CSVEGGGLGTEAFF
TRBV20-1,TRBJ2-6,-,few,TGCAGTGCGTGGACAGTATCTGGGGCCAACGTCCTGACTTTC,CSAWTVSGANVLTF
TRBV7-9,TRBJ2-1,-,-,TGTGCCAGCAGCCCCCCCGCAGCGGTCACCTACAATGAGCAGTTCTTC,CASSPPAAVTYNEQFF
TRBV6-5,TRBJ2-1,-,-,TGTGCCAGCAGTTACTCGGAGGGCTATGAGCAGTTCTTC,CASSYSEGYEQFF
TRBV5-1,TRBJ2-3,-,few,TGCGCCAGCAGCAAAGACTTCCGGGACAGGGGTGATCTAGCGGGAGAGTGGACAGATACGCAGTATTTT,CASSKDFRDRGDLAGEWTDTQYF
TRBV20-1,TRBJ2-7,-,few,TGCAGTGCTAGTCTCGACAGTTACGAGCAGTACTTC,CSASLDSYEQYF
TRBV24-1,TRBJ2-7,-,few,TGTGCCACCAGTGATTCCCAGGACGGGGATCCCTACGAGCAGTACTTC,CATSDSQDGDPYEQYF
TRBV20-1,TRBJ2-1,TRBD2,few,TGCAGTGCTAGCCTAGGACTAGCGGGAGATGAGCAGTTCTTC,CSASLGLAGDEQFF
TRBV5-1,TRBJ1-3,-,-,TGCGCCAGCAGGCGGGGGGAAGGAGGAAACACCATATATTTT,CASRRGEGGNTIYF
TRBV12-3/TRBV12-4,TRBJ1-5,-,-,TGTGCCAGCAGTTTTCGGGGATATCAGCCCCAGCATTTT,CASSFRGYQPQHF
TRBV6-5,TRBJ2-7,-,-,TGTGCCAGCAGTTACTCATCCAGCTACAATGAGCAGTACTTC,CASSYSSSYNEQYF
TRBV6-5,TRBJ2-7,TRBD2,few,TGTGCCAGCAGTTACCCCCTTGGACTAGCGGGAGTTTCCGAGCAGTACTTC,CASSYPLGLAGVSEQYF
TRBV5-1,TRBJ1-1,-,-,TGCGCCAGCAGCTTGAGGGGATCGGGAAACACTGAAGCTTTCTTT,CASSLRGSGNTEAFF
TRBV6-2/TRBV6-3,TRBJ2-1,-,-,TGTGCCAGCAGTTACAATGACGATGAGCAGTTCTTC,CASSYNDDEQFF
TRBV5-1,TRBJ1-4,-,-,TGCGCCAGCAGCTGGACAGATCCAACTAATGAAAAACTGTTTTTT,CASSWTDPTNEKLFF